The 28 T cell receptor beta chains given below trace back to one sample, sequenced in a study of monozygotic twins with inflammatory bowel disease. TCRdb derives one entry per CDR3 protein from the 5' RACE reads, leaving out DNA. This sample's table has about 150,000 distinct CDR3 sequences. Sequencing input: blood. The receptors come from a human donor with ulcerative colitis or Crohn's disease, or a healthy co-twin of an affected twin (not recorded which).

The rearrangement joins TRBV4-2 to TRBJ2-7; TCRdb's D gene call, TRBD2, goes unchecked for lack of DNA. Per the germline V gene, CDR1 is LGHNA and CDR2 is YNFKEQ. This CDR3 contains 16 residues. CDR3 in amino acids: CASSQDGAGVPYEQYF.

This chain uses TRBV5-1 with TRBJ2-1; the TCRdb call, TRBD2, lacks DNA for checking. This CDR3 has 15 amino acids. Germline V lookup: CDR1 SGHRS, CDR2 YFSETQ. CDR3 protein: CASSLGAGGPVEQFF.

The CDR3 sequence: CASSFGTVPPIYTF. This chain uses TRBV12-3 or TRBV12-4 with TRBJ1-2; TCRdb selects TRBD1, and the lack of DNA leaves this call unchecked. The CDR3 length is 14 residues.

CDR3 in amino acids: CASSLSASGVYEQYF. This rearrangement joins TRBV5-1 to TRBJ2-7; TCRdb proposes TRBD2, but this gene call is untestable without DNA. The CDR3 has 15 amino acids. Germline V CDR1 and CDR2: SGHRS, YFSETQ.

Here the CDR3 reads CASSLGPGTGSNYEQYF. The rearrangement links TRBV7-7 to TRBJ2-7; TCRdb returns TRBD1, unconfirmable since there is no DNA. Germline assignment: CDR1 SSHAT and CDR2 FNYEAQ (reference sequence). This CDR3 is 17 amino acids long.

The J gene is TRBJ2-5, the V gene TRBV7-8. The V gene's germline CDR1 is SGHVS and CDR2 FQNEAQ. This CDR3 comprises 13 residues. The CDR3 protein is CASSQADGETQYF.

The chain couples TRBV4-2 to TRBJ1-1. Germline CDR1 reads LGHNA; CDR2 reads YNFKEQ. The CDR3 runs to 14 residues. The CDR3 protein is CASSQVPRGLEAFF.

V gene TRBV20-1 combines with J gene TRBJ2-1; TCRdb calls TRBD2, which cannot be checked without DNA. CDR3 size: 13 residues. The germline gives CDR1 DFQATT, CDR2 SNEGSKA (reference sequence). CDR3: CTTGAGGYNEQFF.

The chain joins TRBV5-1 to TRBJ2-2; TCRdb's D call, TRBD2, is unchecked because there is no DNA. CDR3 length equals 16 residues. Germline V gives CDR1 SGHRS, CDR2 YFSETQ. The CDR3 protein is CASSLMTSGNTGELFF.

CDR3 in amino acids: CASSPRLAGGPSLNEQFF. This chain links TRBV28 with TRBJ2-1; TCRdb lists TRBD2, though no DNA is available to test this call. CDR1 is MDHEN and CDR2 is SYDVKM in the germline V gene. This CDR3 region has 18 residues.

V usage is TRBV4-2 and J usage is TRBJ2-3. CDR1 and CDR2 (germline): LGHNA, YNFKEQ. This CDR3 spans 17 amino acids. CDR3: CASSQDLGRRSTDTQYF.

The chain is built from TRBV7-2 and TRBJ2-1. The CDR3 consists of 11 residues. The germline CDR1 and CDR2 sequences are SGHTA and FQGNSA. This chain's CDR3 is CASSLRRSQFF.

The chain employs TRBV3-1 and TRBJ1-1; TCRdb outputs TRBD1, but without DNA this stays unchecked. Germline assignment: CDR1 LGHDT and CDR2 YNNKEL (reference sequence). The CDR3 covers 16 residues. The CDR3: CASSQRWWGINTEAFF.

The chain links TRBV6-4 to TRBJ2-1. The CDR3 totals 15 residues. Germline CDR1 reads MRHNA; CDR2 reads SNTAGT. The chain's CDR3 is CASSDSSGSYNEQFF.

The V and J genes are TRBV5-4 and TRBJ2-1; there is no DNA to check the TCRdb D call of TRBD2. The CDR3 has 16 amino acids. The germline V gene encodes CDR1 SGHNT and CDR2 YYREEE (reference sequence). CDR3: CASSGPGAGGGNEQFF.

This sequence joins TRBV6-2 or TRBV6-3 and TRBJ1-6; TCRdb calls TRBD1, which cannot be checked without DNA. Germline V gene lookup returns CDR1 MNHEY and CDR2 SVGEGT. The length of the CDR3 is 16 residues. The CDR3 here is CASSQGQQHYNSPLHF.

The J gene is TRBJ2-6, the V gene TRBV18; TCRdb names TRBD2, which stays unverified in the absence of DNA. Germline CDR1 KGHSH, CDR2 LQKENI. CDR3 length: 19 residues. The chain's CDR3 is CASSPSASLRDSGANVLTF.

V is TRBV7-9 and J is TRBJ1-2; TCRdb reports TRBD1, a call that lacks DNA to check it against. Germline V lookup: CDR1 SEHNR, CDR2 FQNEAQ (reference sequence). This CDR3 spans 14 amino acids. CDR3 in amino acids: CASSLDQGSYGYTF.

This chain connects TRBV29-1 to TRBJ2-1. Per germline, CDR1 SQVTM and CDR2 ANQGSEA. There are 12 residues in the CDR3. CDR3 sequence reads: CSHNTGYNEQFF.

The rearrangement uses TRBV12-3 or TRBV12-4 and TRBJ2-1. The CDR3 contains 15 residues. This CDR3 reads CASSLSGRSYNEQFF.

The V gene is TRBV29-1, the J gene TRBJ2-7; TCRdb indicates TRBD2, and absent DNA this call remains unverified. The CDR3 runs to 15 residues. Germline V gene data show CDR1 as SQVTM and CDR2 as ANQGSEA. CDR3 protein: CSVLGGPRGSYEQYF.

This sequence joins TRBV12-3 or TRBV12-4 and TRBJ1-2; TCRdb outputs TRBD1, but without DNA this stays unchecked. This CDR3 is 16 amino acids long. The CDR3 protein is CASSLAGARILGGYTF.

The chain has TRBV7-2 and TRBJ2-1; TCRdb indicates TRBD1, and absent DNA this call remains unverified. The CDR3 runs to 15 residues. The germline CDR1 and CDR2 sequences are SGHTA and FQGNSA. The CDR3 sequence is CASRRTPGTTSEQFF.

V usage is TRBV7-2 and J usage is TRBJ1-1. This CDR3 is built from 13 residues. Germline CDR1 SGHTA, CDR2 FQGNSA. CDR3 sequence reads: CASSLGAGTEAFF.

The chain is built from TRBV5-1 and TRBJ2-5; TCRdb names TRBD1, which stays unverified in the absence of DNA. Germline loops: CDR1 SGHRS, CDR2 YFSETQ. The CDR3 length is 14 residues. The CDR3 spells CASSFPVPGETQYF.

This CDR3 is CSVQITQKLFF. V gene TRBV29-1 combines with J gene TRBJ1-4. The CDR3 runs to 11 residues. Germline values: CDR1 SQVTM, CDR2 ANQGSEA.

The gene calls are TRBV5-5 and TRBJ2-3. The CDR3 covers 15 residues. Per germline, CDR1 SGHKS and CDR2 YYEKEE (reference sequence). CDR3 amino acids: CASSFRFPSTDTQYF.

The chain employs TRBV4-1 and TRBJ2-5; TCRdb outputs TRBD1, but without DNA this stays unchecked. Per the germline V gene, CDR1 is MGHRA and CDR2 is YSYEKL. The CDR3 loop spans 13 amino acids. CDR3 loop: CASSQGSGETQYF.